One sample yielded the 15 T cell receptor beta chains listed below, sequenced in a study of blood T cell repertoires in COVID-19. Profiling relied on immunoSEQ multiplex PCR, and the TCRdb table lists in-frame clones only, not all of them. The sample has roughly 81,000 clones; about nine tenths are singletons. The specimen sequenced was peripheral blood. These receptors originate from a woman between 50 and 59 years old in a cohort sampled during active COVID-19.

CDR3 residues: CASSPPARGDTQYF. The DNA of the CDR3 is TGTGCCAGCTCACCACCAGCGAGAGGGGATACGCAGTATTTT. The genes are TRBV18 and TRBJ2-3, with a tentative D call TRBD2 (5 bases). Germline V lookup: CDR1 KGHSH, CDR2 LQKENI. Trimming pared 0 bases from V and 6 bases from J, leaving 10 bases between. This CDR3 contains 14 residues.

In this sample, this clone turned up a few times. The gene calls are TRBV5-4 and TRBJ1-5; TRBD1 agrees at 9 bases. Trimming at V came to 3 bases and at J to 6 bases, leaving 4 bases not matched to a gene. CDR1 is SGHNT and CDR2 is YYREEE in the germline V gene (reference sequence). This CDR3 is built from 14 residues. CDR3 coding DNA: TGTGCCAGCAGCTCCGGGACAGGGTCTCAGCCCCAGCATTTT. It is translated as CASSSGTGSQPQHF.

V usage is TRBV25-1 and J usage is TRBJ1-6, with 8 bases aligning to TRBD1. V was pared by 3 bases and J by 9 bases, with 7 bases of the junction left unmatched. This CDR3 spans 15 amino acids. Germline V CDR1 and CDR2: MGHDK, SYGVNS. CDR3 protein: CASSDRQGSSSPLHF. DNA for the CDR3: TGTGCCAGCAGTGATAGACAGGGGTCGAGTTCACCCCTCCACTTT.

This chain joins TRBV5-4 and TRBJ2-7; D is possibly TRBD1 (5 bases). Germline CDR1 reads SGHNT; CDR2 reads YYREEE (reference sequence). Trimming stripped 0 bases from V and 2 bases from J, with 9 bases between. This CDR3 region has 14 residues. The CDR3 spells CASSLAEGAYEQYF. CDR3 nucleotides: TGTGCCAGCAGCTTGGCCGAAGGGGCCTACGAGCAGTACTTC.

The chain links TRBV19 to TRBJ1-5; unclear D gene. The CDR3 is 14 amino acids. V was cut by 1 base and J by 3 bases, with 7 bases left in between. Germline values: CDR1 LNHDA, CDR2 SQIVND (reference sequence). The CDR3 DNA sequence: TGTGCCAGTAGTATAGGCAGGATCAATCAGCCCCAGCATTTT. It is translated as CASSIGRINQPQHF.

The V gene is TRBV19, the J gene TRBJ1-2; D unresolved. The CDR3 is 15 amino acids. V was clipped by 0 bases and J by 2 bases, with 10 bases between them. CDR1 is LNHDA, CDR2 SQIVND, per germline (reference sequence). The CDR3 coding sequence is TGTGCCAGTAGTATAGATCGGGTAGTCAACTATGGCTACACCTTC. Amino acids: CASSIDRVVNYGYTF.

The rearrangement uses TRBV28 and TRBJ2-1, with 12 bases that match TRBD1. This CDR3 spans 16 amino acids. Germline CDR1 and CDR2: MDHEN and SYDVKM. J was trimmed by 8 bases and V by 5 bases; bases with no gene match: 10. CDR3 in DNA: TGTGCCAGCAGTACCTCCGGGACAGGGGGCTTTTATGAGCAGTTCTTC. The encoded protein is CASSTSGTGGFYEQFF.

The chain recombines TRBV29-1 with TRBJ2-7, with 8 bases lining up with TRBD1. The germline gives CDR1 SQVTM, CDR2 ANQGSEA. This CDR3 is 11 amino acids long. Trimming cost V 4 bases and J 6 bases; bases outside gene matches: 2. CDR3 nucleotides: TGCAGCGTTGGGACAGGGCCCGAGCAGTACTTC. It translates to CSVGTGPEQYF.

This sequence joins TRBV9 and TRBJ2-7, with a tentative D call TRBD1 (5 bases). Germline V gives CDR1 SGDLS, CDR2 YYNGEE. Trimming removed 0 bases at V and 3 bases at J, with 13 bases between. This CDR3 region has 15 residues. This CDR3 is CASSVGQGGIYEQYF. CDR3 coding DNA: TGTGCCAGCAGCGTAGGCCAGGGTGGAATCTACGAGCAGTACTTC.

V and J are TRBV3-1 (or the pseudogene TRBV3-2) and TRBJ1-6, with 10 bases identical to TRBD1. The ends lost 4 bases at V and 8 bases at J; junction bases unmatched: 8. Germline values: CDR1 LGHDT, CDR2 YNNKEL (reference sequence). The CDR3 has 16 amino acids. The CDR3 sequence: CASSPLRDRGDSPLHF. The CDR3 DNA reads as TGTGCCAGCAGCCCCCTTAGGGACAGGGGTGATTCACCCCTCCACTTT.

The chain combines TRBV19 with TRBJ1-6; D remains unclear. In germline, CDR1 is LNHDA, CDR2 SQIVND (reference sequence). The CDR3 runs 13 residues. Trimming shortened V by 5 bases and J by 11 bases, and 13 bases separated the two germline ends. CDR3 coding DNA: TGTGCCAGTAGTCCATTTCGGAGGCCACCCCTCCACTTT. This codes for CASSPFRRPPLHF.

This clone was picked up one time. The chain recombines TRBV28 with TRBJ2-7, with 8 positions matching TRBD2. V shed 5 bases, J shed 5 bases, and the junction held 11 bases outside the gene matches. Germline V gene sequence: CDR1 MDHEN, CDR2 SYDVKM. The CDR3 covers 15 residues. The CDR3 spells CASSLGSAGGDEQYF. For the CDR3, the DNA is TGTGCCAGCAGTCTAGGGTCGGCGGGAGGAGACGAGCAGTACTTC.

The V and J genes are TRBV19 and TRBJ1-5; 12 bases map to TRBD1. V lost 6 bases, J lost 0 bases, and 3 bases stayed unmatched. The V gene's germline CDR1 is LNHDA and CDR2 SQIVND (reference sequence). CDR3 length: 16 amino acids. The CDR3 nucleotides are TGTGCCAGTAGGGGACAGGGGGCGTTTAGCAATCAGCCCCAGCATTTT. Protein: CASRGQGAFSNQPQHF.

The chain has TRBV18 and TRBJ2-6; perhaps TRBD1 as D (5 bases). The V end was cut by 2 bases, the J end by 2 bases, with 7 bases between. Germline loops: CDR1 KGHSH, CDR2 LQKENI. This CDR3 has 15 amino acids. CDR3 region: CASSPSGTGANVLTF. The CDR3 nucleotides are TGTGCCAGCTCACCATCAGGGACTGGGGCCAACGTCCTGACTTTC.

In nucleotides, the CDR3 is TGCAGCGTTGACAGGGGGTCGGGTACGCAGTATTTT. The encoded protein is CSVDRGSGTQYF. The V call is TRBV29-1, the J call TRBJ2-3, with 7 bases matching TRBD1. The V segment lost 3 bases and the J segment 8 bases; nucleotides outside the gene matches: 5. Germline V gene data show CDR1 as SQVTM and CDR2 as ANQGSEA. CDR3 length equals 12 residues.